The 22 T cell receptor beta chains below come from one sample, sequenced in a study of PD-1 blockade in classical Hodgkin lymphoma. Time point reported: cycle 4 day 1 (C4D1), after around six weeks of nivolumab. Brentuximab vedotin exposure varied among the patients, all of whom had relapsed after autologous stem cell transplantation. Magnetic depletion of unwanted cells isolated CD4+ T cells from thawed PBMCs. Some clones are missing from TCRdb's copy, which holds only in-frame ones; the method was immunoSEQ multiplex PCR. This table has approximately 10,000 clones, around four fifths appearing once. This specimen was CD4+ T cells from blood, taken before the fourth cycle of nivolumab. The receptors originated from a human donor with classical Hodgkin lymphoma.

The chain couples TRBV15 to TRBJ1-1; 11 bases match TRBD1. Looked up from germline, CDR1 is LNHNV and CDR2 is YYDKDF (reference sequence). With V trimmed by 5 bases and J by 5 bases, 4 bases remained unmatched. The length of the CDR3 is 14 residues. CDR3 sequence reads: CATSWGQGETEAFF. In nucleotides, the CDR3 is TGTGCCACCAGCTGGGGACAGGGGGAGACTGAAGCTTTCTTT.

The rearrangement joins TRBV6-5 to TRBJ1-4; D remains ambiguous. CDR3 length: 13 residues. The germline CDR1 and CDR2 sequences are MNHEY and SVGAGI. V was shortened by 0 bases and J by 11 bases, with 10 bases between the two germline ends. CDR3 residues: CASSYSTSAKLFF. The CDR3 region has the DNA TGTGCCAGCAGTTACTCGACGTCGGCTAAACTGTTTTTT.

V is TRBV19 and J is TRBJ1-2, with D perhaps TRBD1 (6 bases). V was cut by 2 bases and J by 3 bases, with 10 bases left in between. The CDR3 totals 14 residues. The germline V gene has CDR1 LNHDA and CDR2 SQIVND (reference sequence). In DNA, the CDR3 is TGTGCCAGTAGTATAATGGCAGGGGACTATGGCTACACCTTC. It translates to CASSIMAGDYGYTF.

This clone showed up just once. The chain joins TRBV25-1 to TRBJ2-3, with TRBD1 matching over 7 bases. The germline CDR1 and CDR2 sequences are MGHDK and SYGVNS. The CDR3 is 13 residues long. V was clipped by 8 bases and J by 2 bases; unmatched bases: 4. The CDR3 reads CASRDRNTDTQYF. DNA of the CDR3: TGTGCCAGCCGGGACAGAAACACAGATACGCAGTATTTT.

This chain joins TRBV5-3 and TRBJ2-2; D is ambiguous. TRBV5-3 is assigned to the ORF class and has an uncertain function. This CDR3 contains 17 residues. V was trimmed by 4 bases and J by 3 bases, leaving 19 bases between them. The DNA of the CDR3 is TGTGCCAGAAGCATCTATGGTCACGGGCCGCACACCGGGGAGCTGTTTTTT. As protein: CARSIYGHGPHTGELFF.

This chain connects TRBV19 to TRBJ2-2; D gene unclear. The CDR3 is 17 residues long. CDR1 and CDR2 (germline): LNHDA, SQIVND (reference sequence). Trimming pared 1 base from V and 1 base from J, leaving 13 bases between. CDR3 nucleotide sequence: TGTGCCAGTAGTATAGGGGCACAACTGTTGAACACCGGGGAGCTGTTTTTT. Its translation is CASSIGAQLLNTGELFF.

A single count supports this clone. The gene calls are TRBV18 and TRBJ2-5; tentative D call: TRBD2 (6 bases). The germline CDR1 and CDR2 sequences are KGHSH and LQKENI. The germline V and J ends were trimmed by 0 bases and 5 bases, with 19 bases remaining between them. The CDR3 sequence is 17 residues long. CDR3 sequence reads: CASSPPIRLGHGETQYF. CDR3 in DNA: TGTGCCAGCTCACCACCGATCCGACTAGGCCACGGGGAGACCCAGTACTTC.

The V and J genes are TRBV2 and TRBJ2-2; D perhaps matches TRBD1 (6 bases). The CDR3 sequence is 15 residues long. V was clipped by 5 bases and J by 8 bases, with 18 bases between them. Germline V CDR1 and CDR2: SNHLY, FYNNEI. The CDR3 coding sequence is TGTGCCAGCAGTCCCCGGACAGTTGTCGGGGGGGAGCTGTTTTTT. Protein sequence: CASSPRTVVGGELFF.

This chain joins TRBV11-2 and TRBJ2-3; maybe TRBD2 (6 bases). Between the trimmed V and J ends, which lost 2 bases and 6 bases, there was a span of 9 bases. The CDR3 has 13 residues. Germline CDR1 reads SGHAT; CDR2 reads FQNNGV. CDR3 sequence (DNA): TGTGCCAGCAGCTTAAACCGGGGGGATACGCAGTATTTT. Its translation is CASSLNRGDTQYF.

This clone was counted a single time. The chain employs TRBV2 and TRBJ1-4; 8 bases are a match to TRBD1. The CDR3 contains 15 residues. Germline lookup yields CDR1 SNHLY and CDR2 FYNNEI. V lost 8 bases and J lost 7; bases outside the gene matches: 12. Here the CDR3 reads CASLLGTGGVEKLFF. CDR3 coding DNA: TGTGCCAGCCTTCTCGGAACAGGGGGTGTTGAAAAACTGTTTTTT. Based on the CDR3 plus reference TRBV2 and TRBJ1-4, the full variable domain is EPEVTQTPSHQVTQMGQEVILRCVPISNHLYFYWYRQILGQKVEFLVSFYNNEISEKSEIFDDQFSVERPDGSNFTLKIRSTKLEDSAMYFCASLLGTGGVEKLFFGSGTQLSVL.

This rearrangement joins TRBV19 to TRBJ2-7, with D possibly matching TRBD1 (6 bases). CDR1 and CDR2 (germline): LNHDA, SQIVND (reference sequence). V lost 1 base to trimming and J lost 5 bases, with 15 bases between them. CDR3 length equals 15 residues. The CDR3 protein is CASSIGVQGNDEQYF. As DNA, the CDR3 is TGTGCCAGTAGTATAGGTGTTCAGGGGAACGACGAGCAGTACTTC.

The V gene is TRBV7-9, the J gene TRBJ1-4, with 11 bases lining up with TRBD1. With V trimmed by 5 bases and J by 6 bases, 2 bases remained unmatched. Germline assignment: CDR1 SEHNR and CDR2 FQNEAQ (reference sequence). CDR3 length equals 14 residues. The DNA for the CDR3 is TGTGCCAGCAGCCGGGACAGGGGGGATGAAAAACTGTTTTTT. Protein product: CASSRDRGDEKLFF.

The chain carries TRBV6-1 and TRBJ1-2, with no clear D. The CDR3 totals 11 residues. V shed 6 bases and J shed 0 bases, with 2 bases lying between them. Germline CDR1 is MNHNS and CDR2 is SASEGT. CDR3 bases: TGTGCCAGCAGGTCTAACTATGGCTACACCTTC. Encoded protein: CASRSNYGYTF.

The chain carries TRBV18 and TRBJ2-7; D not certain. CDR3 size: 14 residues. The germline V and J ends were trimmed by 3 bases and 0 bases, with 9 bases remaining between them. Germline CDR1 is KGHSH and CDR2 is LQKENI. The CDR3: CASSPGQTSYEQYF. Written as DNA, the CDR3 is TGTGCCAGCTCACCTGGCCAGACCTCCTACGAGCAGTACTTC.

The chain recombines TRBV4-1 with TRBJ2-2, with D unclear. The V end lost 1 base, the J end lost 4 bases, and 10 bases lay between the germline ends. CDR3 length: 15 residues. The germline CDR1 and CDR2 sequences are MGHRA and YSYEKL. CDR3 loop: CASSQGQRVTGELFF. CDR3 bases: TGCGCCAGCAGCCAAGGTCAAAGGGTCACCGGGGAGCTGTTTTTT.

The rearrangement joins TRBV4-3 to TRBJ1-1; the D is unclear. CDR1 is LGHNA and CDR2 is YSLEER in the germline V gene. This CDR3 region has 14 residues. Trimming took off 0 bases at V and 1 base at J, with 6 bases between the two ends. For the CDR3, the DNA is TGCGCCAGCAGCCAAGATTTCCGGAACACTGAAGCTTTCTTT. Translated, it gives CASSQDFRNTEAFF.

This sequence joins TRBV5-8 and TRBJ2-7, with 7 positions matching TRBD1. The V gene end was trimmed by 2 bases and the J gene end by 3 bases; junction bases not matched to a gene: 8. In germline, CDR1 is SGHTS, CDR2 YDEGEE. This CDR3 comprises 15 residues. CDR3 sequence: CASSFGDRDHYEQYF. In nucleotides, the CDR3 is TGTGCCAGCAGCTTCGGCGACAGGGACCACTACGAGCAGTACTTC.

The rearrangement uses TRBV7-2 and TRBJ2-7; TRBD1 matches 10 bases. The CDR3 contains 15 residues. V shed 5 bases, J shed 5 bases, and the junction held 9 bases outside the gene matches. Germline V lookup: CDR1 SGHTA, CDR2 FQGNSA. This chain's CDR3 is CASSPTGQGHHEQYF. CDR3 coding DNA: TGTGCCAGCAGCCCAACGGGACAGGGGCACCACGAGCAGTACTTC.

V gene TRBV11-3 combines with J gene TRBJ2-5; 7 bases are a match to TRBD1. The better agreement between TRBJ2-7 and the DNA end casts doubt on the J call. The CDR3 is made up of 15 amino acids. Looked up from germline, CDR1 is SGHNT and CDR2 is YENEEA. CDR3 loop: CASSVGTVDFAEQYF. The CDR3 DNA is TGTGCCAGCAGCGTAGGGACAGTGGATTTCGCCGAGCAGTACTTC.

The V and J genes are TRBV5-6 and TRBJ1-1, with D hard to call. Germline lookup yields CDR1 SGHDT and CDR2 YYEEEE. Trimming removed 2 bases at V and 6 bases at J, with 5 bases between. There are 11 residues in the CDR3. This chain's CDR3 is CASSLISEAFF. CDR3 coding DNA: TGTGCCAGCAGCTTAATATCTGAAGCTTTCTTT.

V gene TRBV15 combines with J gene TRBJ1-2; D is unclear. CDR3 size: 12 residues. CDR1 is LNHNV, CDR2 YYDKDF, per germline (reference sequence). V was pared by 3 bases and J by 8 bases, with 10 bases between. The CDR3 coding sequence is TGTGCCACCAGCAGGGCGGACGGGGGCTACACCTTC. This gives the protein CATSRADGGYTF.

In DNA form, the CDR3 reads TGTGCCAGCAGCTTATTCACTGAAGCTTTCTTT. Translating gives CASSLFTEAFF. J is TRBJ1-1 and V is TRBV7-9; D is uncertain. This CDR3 contains 11 residues. V was pared by 2 bases and J by 4 bases, with 2 bases between. Looked up from germline, CDR1 is SEHNR and CDR2 is FQNEAQ (reference sequence).